This record covers a single T cell receptor beta chain. This CDR3 contains 16 residues. Looked up from germline, CDR1 is MDHEN and CDR2 is SYDVKM. V lost 4 bases, J lost 3 bases, and 9 bases stayed unmatched. These data are taken from a study of blood T cell repertoires in COVID-19. Study at large: Acute-phase and convalescent COVID-19 samples originated in the United States, Italy and Spain. The analysed material was cDNA or gDNA that came from T cells, B-cell-depleted T cells, or PBMCs.

Original processing notes: Estimated nucleated cell counts came from reference gene primer amplification. The assay was immunoSEQ multiplex PCR, and TCRdb's table has in-frame clones only and misses some. That table is the source of V, J and clone size, and D and trimming were worked out from the DNA. The sample has 150,000 or so clones; approximately 85% are singletons. The sample comprised peripheral blood. The chain carries TRBV28 and TRBJ2-3, with 8 bases that match TRBD1. This clonotype originated in a woman aged 55-69 years with COVID-19, enrolled during active disease. CDR3 DNA: TGTGCCAGCAGTTCCCTAGGACAGGGAAGGACAGATACGCAGTATTTT. This encodes CASSSLGQGRTDTQYF.